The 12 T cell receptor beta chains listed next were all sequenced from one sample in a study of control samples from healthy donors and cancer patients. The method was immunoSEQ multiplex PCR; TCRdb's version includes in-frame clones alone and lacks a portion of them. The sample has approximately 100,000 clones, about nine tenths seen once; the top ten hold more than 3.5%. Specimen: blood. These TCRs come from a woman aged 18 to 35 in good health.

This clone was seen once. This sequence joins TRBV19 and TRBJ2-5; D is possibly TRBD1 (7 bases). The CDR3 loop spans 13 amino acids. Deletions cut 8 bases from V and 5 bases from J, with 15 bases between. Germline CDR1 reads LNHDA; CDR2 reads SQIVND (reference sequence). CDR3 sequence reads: CASSTSRGETQYF. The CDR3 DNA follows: TGTGCCAGTTCCACTAGCAGGGGGGAGACCCAGTACTTC.

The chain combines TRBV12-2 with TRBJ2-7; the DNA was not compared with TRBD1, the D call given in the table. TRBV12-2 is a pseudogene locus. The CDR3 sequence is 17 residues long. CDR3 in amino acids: CASRLIRETESSYEQYF. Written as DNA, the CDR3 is TGTGCAAGTCGCTTAATTCGAGAGACAGAGAGCTCCTACGAGCAGTACTTC.

The CDR3 DNA reads as TGTGCCAGCAGTTACCCGACCGGGGGTTCCAAAGGCGAGCAGTACTTC. Its protein is CASSYPTGGSKGEQYF. This chain joins TRBV6-6 and TRBJ2-7; D might be TRBD2 (6 bases). This CDR3 has 16 residues. Germline CDR1 reads MNHNY; CDR2 reads SVGAGI (reference sequence). Trimming shortened V by 2 bases and J by 6 bases, and 20 bases separated the two germline ends.

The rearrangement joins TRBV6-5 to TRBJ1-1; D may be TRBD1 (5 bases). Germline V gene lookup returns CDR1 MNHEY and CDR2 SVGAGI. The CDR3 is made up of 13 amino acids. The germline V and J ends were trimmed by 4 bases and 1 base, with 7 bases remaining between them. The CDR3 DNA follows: TGTGCCAGCAGTTGGGACGGGAACACTGAAGCTTTCTTT. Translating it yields CASSWDGNTEAFF.

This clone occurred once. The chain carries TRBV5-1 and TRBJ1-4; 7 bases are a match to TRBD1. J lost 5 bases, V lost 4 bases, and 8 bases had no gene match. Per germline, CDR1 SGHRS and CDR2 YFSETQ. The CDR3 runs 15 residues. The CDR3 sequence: CASSPEGTENEKLFF. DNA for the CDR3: TGCGCCAGCAGCCCGGAGGGGACAGAGAATGAAAAACTGTTTTTT.

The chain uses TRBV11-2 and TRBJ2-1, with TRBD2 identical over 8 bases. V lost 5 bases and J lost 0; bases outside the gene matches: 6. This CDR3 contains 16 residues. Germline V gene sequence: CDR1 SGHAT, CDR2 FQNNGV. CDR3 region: CASSPTSGFSYNEQFF. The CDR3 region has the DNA TGTGCCAGCAGCCCAACTAGCGGTTTCTCCTACAATGAGCAGTTCTTC.

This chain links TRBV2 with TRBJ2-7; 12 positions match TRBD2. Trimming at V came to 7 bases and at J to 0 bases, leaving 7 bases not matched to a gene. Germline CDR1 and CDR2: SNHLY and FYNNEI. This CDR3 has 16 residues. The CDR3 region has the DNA TGTGCCAGCAAGACTAGCGGGGGCGGTAGCTCCTACGAGCAGTACTTC. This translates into CASKTSGGGSSYEQYF.

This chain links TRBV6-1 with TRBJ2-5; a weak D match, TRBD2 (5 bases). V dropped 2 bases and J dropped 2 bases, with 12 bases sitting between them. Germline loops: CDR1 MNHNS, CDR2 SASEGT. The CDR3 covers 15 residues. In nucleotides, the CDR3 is TGTGCCAGCAGTGAAACTAGGACCTTTCAAGAGACCCAGTACTTC. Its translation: CASSETRTFQETQYF.

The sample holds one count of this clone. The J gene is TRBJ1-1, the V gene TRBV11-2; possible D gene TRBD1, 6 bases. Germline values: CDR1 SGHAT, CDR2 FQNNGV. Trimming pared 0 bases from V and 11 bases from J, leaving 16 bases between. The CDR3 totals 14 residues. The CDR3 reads CASSLDFQSGEAFF. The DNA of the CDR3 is TGTGCCAGCAGCTTAGATTTCCAGTCAGGGGAGGCTTTCTTT.

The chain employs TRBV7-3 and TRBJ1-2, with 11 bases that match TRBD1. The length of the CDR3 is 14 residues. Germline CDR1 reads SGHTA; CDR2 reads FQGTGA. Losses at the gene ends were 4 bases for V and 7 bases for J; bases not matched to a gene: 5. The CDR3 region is CASSSPGTGGGYTF. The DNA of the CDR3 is TGTGCCAGCAGCTCCCCCGGGACAGGGGGTGGCTACACCTTC.

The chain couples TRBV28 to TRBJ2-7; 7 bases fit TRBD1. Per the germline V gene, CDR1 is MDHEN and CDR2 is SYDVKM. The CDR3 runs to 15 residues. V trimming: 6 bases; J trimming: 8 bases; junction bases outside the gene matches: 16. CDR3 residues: CASRSPGQSGSQQYF. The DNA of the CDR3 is TGTGCCAGCAGAAGCCCGGGACAGTCAGGGTCCCAGCAGTACTTC.

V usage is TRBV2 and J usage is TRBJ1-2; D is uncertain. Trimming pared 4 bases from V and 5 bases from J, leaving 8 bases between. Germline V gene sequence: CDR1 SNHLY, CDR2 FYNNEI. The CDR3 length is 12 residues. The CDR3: CASSVGGYGYTF. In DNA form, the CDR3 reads TGTGCCAGCAGTGTAGGCGGTTATGGCTACACCTTC.